These 27 T cell receptor beta chains originate from one sample sequenced in a study of post-analysis software for immune sequencing data. No antigen has been assigned to these receptors. Regarding the study as a whole: With TRBV5-6, TRBV5-1 and TRBV20-1 included, 4 to 6 TRBV segments were more frequent in patients than in controls.

The authors incorporated unique molecular identifiers into the TCR beta cDNA libraries. From the PCR reads, TCRdb called clonotypes with MiXCR, one entry per CDR3 protein. The top ten hold less than 8% of the sample, which has around 400,000 distinct CDR3 sequences, more than 30% seen once. Sequencing used blood. These receptors came from a girl aged 2-9 years with multiple sclerosis.

The chain is built from TRBV4-2 and TRBJ2-3; D not certain. V shed 8 bases and J shed 0 bases, with 12 bases lying between them. The germline V gene encodes CDR1 LGHNA and CDR2 YNFKEQ. The CDR3 extends over 14 amino acids. Here the CDR3 DNA reads TGTGCCAGCGTTTCGGACCAGAGCACAGATACGCAGTATTTT. This codes for CASVSDQSTDTQYF.

The chain employs TRBV29-1 and TRBJ2-5, with D tentatively TRBD1 or TRBD2 (5 bases each). Trimming took off 7 bases at V and 5 bases at J, with 26 bases between the two ends. There are 16 residues in the CDR3. CDR1 and CDR2 from the germline V gene are SQVTM and ANQGSEA. The CDR3 nucleotides read TGCAGCGCAGCAAGCAGGGCCTTAGCAAGAGGGGAGACCCAGTACTTC. Protein: CSAASRALARGETQYF.

The chain is built from TRBV12-3 or TRBV12-4 and TRBJ1-1; perhaps TRBD1 as D (6 bases). CDR3 length: 13 amino acids. Trimming removed 9 bases at V and 5 bases at J, with 16 bases between. The CDR3, as DNA: TGTGCCAGTACGGGACACCCGGGGACTGAAGCTTTCTTT. This translates into CASTGHPGTEAFF.

CDR3 DNA sequence: TGTGCCAGCAGTTACGGTGGGGGACTATCCACCGAGCAGTACTTC. Residues: CASSYGGGLSTEQYF. This rearrangement joins TRBV6-6 to TRBJ2-5; 7 bases are shared with TRBD2. The J call may be incorrect, as the DNA end agrees better with TRBJ2-7. Germline lookup yields CDR1 MNHNY and CDR2 SVGAGI (reference sequence). CDR3 length equals 15 residues.

The V and J genes are TRBV29-1 and TRBJ1-1; 7 bases are shared with TRBD1. From germline, CDR1 is SQVTM and CDR2 ANQGSEA. There are 13 residues in the CDR3. The trim removed 6 bases at V and 0 bases at J, leaving 4 bases unmatched. This chain's CDR3 is CSVMTGLNTEAFF. The CDR3 DNA reads as TGCAGCGTGATGACAGGGCTGAACACTGAAGCTTTCTTT.

This clonotype was counted between two and nine times. The chain couples TRBV7-3 to TRBJ2-7; D may be TRBD1 (5 bases). Trimming shortened V by 4 bases and J by 1 base, and 14 bases separated the two germline ends. The CDR3 sequence is 15 residues long. Germline assignment: CDR1 SGHTA and CDR2 FQGTGA. CDR3 nucleotides: TGTGCCAGCAGCTACGACAGTAGCACATCCTACGAGCAGTACTTC. Translating it yields CASSYDSSTSYEQYF.

This clonotype was detected a few times. A much more abundant neighbour one base away suggests this may be a read error. The chain employs TRBV29-1 and TRBJ2-7, with a possible D match to TRBD2 (5 bases). CDR1 is SQVTM, CDR2 ANQGSEA, per germline. The V end was cut by 4 bases, the J end by 2 bases, with 12 bases between. The CDR3 extends over 13 amino acids. This chain's CDR3 is CSVGPGGTYEQYF. In DNA, the CDR3 is TGCAGCGTTGGCCCCGGAGGCACCTACGAGCAGTACTTC.

In this sample, this clonotype turned up a few times. The chain uses TRBV3-1 and TRBJ2-3; no clear D. Germline V lookup: CDR1 LGHDT, CDR2 YNNKEL (reference sequence). Trimming cost V 0 bases and J 6 bases, with 4 bases left between them. This CDR3 contains 12 residues. The chain's CDR3 is CASSQDADTQYF. DNA for the CDR3: TGTGCCAGCAGCCAAGATGCGGATACGCAGTATTTT.

V is TRBV5-1 and J is TRBJ2-3, with D perhaps matching TRBD2 (7 bases). The germline V gene encodes CDR1 SGHRS and CDR2 YFSETQ. The V end lost 4 bases, the J end lost 4 bases, and 19 bases lay between the germline ends. The CDR3 is 16 amino acids. CDR3 bases: TGCGCCAGCAGCACCGCGTCGGGGGGCATCGCAGATACGCAGTATTTT. Translation: CASSTASGGIADTQYF.

A remark on this clonotype: One end of the junction varies from germline; a read error may be responsible. This chain joins TRBV18 and TRBJ1-1; D is perhaps TRBD1 (5 bases). CDR1 is KGHSH, CDR2 LQKENI, per germline. CDR3 length: 14 amino acids. CDR3 protein: CTSSKQDSNTEAFF. CDR3 DNA sequence: TGTACCAGCTCAAAACAGGACTCGAACACTGAAGCTTTCTTT.

This chain connects TRBV27 to TRBJ2-2; D possibly corresponds to TRBD2 (5 bases). Deletions cut 7 bases from V and 8 bases from J, with 20 bases between. CDR1 and CDR2 from the germline V gene are MNHEY and SMNVEV (reference sequence). This CDR3 has 15 amino acids. The CDR3 loop is CASTTDEGPRGELFF. DNA for the CDR3: TGTGCCAGCACCACGGACGAGGGTCCGCGTGGGGAGCTGTTTTTT.

This clonotype was detected only a few times. The chain employs TRBV10-3 and TRBJ2-5; TRBD1 is a possible D gene (5 bases). Gene TRBJ2-7 matches the end of the DNA better, so the J call may be wrong. CDR1 ENHRY and CDR2 SYGVKD come from the germline V gene. CDR3 length: 14 amino acids. As DNA, the CDR3 is TGTGCCATCAGTGAGTCGGTACAGACAGCCGAGCAGTACTTC. Translated: CAISESVQTAEQYF.

The rearrangement uses TRBV27 and TRBJ1-4; 7 bases map to TRBD1. Trimming took 2 bases from V and 11 from J; bases not matched to a gene: 11. CDR3 size: 15 residues. Germline lookup yields CDR1 MNHEY and CDR2 SMNVEV (reference sequence). CDR3 nucleotide sequence: TGTGCCAGCAGTTTAGGCAGGGGGGTAGCGCTGAAACTGTTTTTT. Amino acid sequence: CASSLGRGVALKLFF.

The chain has TRBV12-3 or TRBV12-4 and TRBJ2-1; no definite D call. The DNA matches TRBJ2-7 better at its end, which makes the J call doubtful. The CDR3 has 13 amino acids. The CDR3 spells CASSIARYNEQYF. Here the CDR3 DNA reads TGTGCCAGCAGCATTGCGAGGTACAATGAGCAGTACTTC.

This CDR3 reads CASSLVRGGFTDTQYF. In DNA, the CDR3 is TGTGCCAGCAGCCTTGTGCGGGGGGGATTCACAGATACGCAGTATTTT. The rearrangement uses TRBV4-2 and TRBJ2-3; 9 bases agree with TRBD2. The trim removed 4 bases at V and 2 bases at J, leaving 7 bases unmatched. CDR3 size: 16 residues. Germline V lookup: CDR1 LGHNA, CDR2 YNFKEQ.

The chain couples TRBV24-1 to TRBJ2-5; possibly TRBD1 or TRBD2 for D (6 bases each). Deletions cut 1 base from V and 5 bases from J, with 13 bases between. This CDR3 is built from 15 residues. In germline, CDR1 is KGHDR, CDR2 SFDVKD. The DNA of the CDR3 is TGTGCCACCAGTGATTTCAGGGGAGGTTGGGAGACCCAGTACTTC. Its translation: CATSDFRGGWETQYF.

The rearrangement uses TRBV18 and TRBJ1-2, with D unresolved. The germline CDR1 and CDR2 sequences are KGHSH and LQKENI. V was pared by 5 bases and J by 8 bases, with 12 bases between. The CDR3 covers 12 residues. This CDR3 reads CASSIEEGGYTF. CDR3 bases: TGTGCCAGCTCAATTGAGGAGGGCGGCTACACCTTC.

The J gene is TRBJ2-2, the V gene TRBV15; TRBD1 might be the D (5 bases). V lost 0 bases, J lost 2 bases, and 13 bases lay in between. The CDR3 runs to 17 residues. From germline, CDR1 is LNHNV and CDR2 YYDKDF (reference sequence). CDR3 DNA: TGTGCCACCAGCAGAGATCTTGTGACAGTAAACACCGGGGAGCTGTTTTTT. This translates into CATSRDLVTVNTGELFF.

A remark on this clonotype: Germline is not matched at one junction end, which may reflect a read error. V usage is TRBV11-2 and J usage is TRBJ2-3; D not certain. The CDR3 totals 12 residues. CDR1 is SGHAT and CDR2 is FQNNGV in the germline V gene. CDR3 region: CAGSLADDTQYF. The CDR3 nucleotides read TGTGCCGGCAGCTTAGCTGATGATACGCAGTATTTT.

This chain connects TRBV7-2 to TRBJ2-1; the D is unclear. This CDR3 region has 15 residues. The V gene lost 3 bases and the J gene lost 1 base, with 10 bases spanning the gap. CDR1 is SGHTA and CDR2 is FQGNSA in the germline V gene. The CDR3 bases are TGTGCCAGCAGCTTTCTGAGAGAGTCCTACAATGAGCAGTTCTTC. It yields the protein CASSFLRESYNEQFF.

This rearrangement joins TRBV20-1 to TRBJ1-5; the D gene is possibly TRBD1 (5 bases). Germline CDR1 reads DFQATT; CDR2 reads SNEGSKA (reference sequence). The V end lost 1 base, the J end lost 3 bases, and 13 bases lay between the germline ends. The CDR3 extends over 15 amino acids. The CDR3 region has the DNA TGCAGTGCTAGAGGGGGGGAGGGTAACAATCAGCCCCAGCATTTT. It is translated as CSARGGEGNNQPQHF.

The chain recombines TRBV20-1 with TRBJ1-6; D is uncertain. Germline CDR1 and CDR2: DFQATT and SNEGSKA (reference sequence). Trimming stripped 1 base from V and 0 bases from J, with 16 bases between. The CDR3 has 18 amino acids. The CDR3 protein is CSARGGLSSSSYNSPLHF. The CDR3 bases are TGCAGTGCTAGAGGGGGTTTGAGTTCTAGCTCCTATAATTCACCCCTCCACTTT.

This clonotype was recorded a few times. V usage is TRBV6-1 and J usage is TRBJ2-7; TRBD1 matches 9 bases. Germline CDR1 MNHNS, CDR2 SASEGT. The CDR3 covers 18 residues. V gave up 1 base and J gave up 2 bases; unmatched junction bases: 12. The CDR3 nucleotides read TGTGCCAGCAGTGAAGAAGCTTGGGACAGGGTGGGGACCTACGAGCAGTACTTC. As protein: CASSEEAWDRVGTYEQYF.

The genes are TRBV25-1 and TRBJ2-1; D may be TRBD2 (7 bases). V dropped 5 bases and J dropped 4 bases, with 18 bases sitting between them. CDR3 size: 16 residues. The germline V gene encodes CDR1 MGHDK and CDR2 SYGVNS. The DNA for the CDR3 is TGTGCCAGCAGTCCAACAGAAAGGGGGGGGTACAATGAGCAGTTCTTC. Translated: CASSPTERGGYNEQFF.

The J gene is TRBJ1-1, the V gene TRBV29-1; 9 bases align to TRBD1. The CDR3 consists of 14 residues. V trimming: 7 bases; J trimming: 4 bases; junction bases outside the gene matches: 10. Germline V CDR1 and CDR2: SQVTM, ANQGSEA. CDR3 sequence (DNA): TGCAGCGCCCGGGACAGGGACCGCCGCACTGAAGCTTTCTTT. Amino acid sequence: CSARDRDRRTEAFF.

The chain links TRBV3-1 to TRBJ2-6, with a possible D match to TRBD1 (5 bases). Germline assignment: CDR1 LGHDT and CDR2 YNNKEL (reference sequence). V dropped 3 bases and J dropped 1 base, with 19 bases sitting between them. There are 19 residues in the CDR3. The CDR3 nucleotides are TGTGCCAGCAGCCAGGGGATCCGGTACAGGCGTTCTGGGGCCAACGTCCTGACTTTC. It is translated as CASSQGIRYRRSGANVLTF.

This clonotype was seen a few times. The chain carries TRBV6-4 and TRBJ2-1; D not certain. V was trimmed by 4 bases and J by 4 bases, leaving 14 bases between them. Germline V CDR1 and CDR2: MRHNA, SNTAGT. The CDR3 totals 15 residues. The CDR3 loop reads CASSAVTNSYNEQFF. The DNA for the CDR3 is TGTGCCAGCAGTGCTGTGACAAATAGTTACAATGAGCAGTTCTTC.